A selection of T cell receptor beta chains follows, all from one sample in a study of T cells after yellow fever vaccination. In TCRdb, the 5' RACE reads were re-called with MiXCR into one record per CDR3 protein. Of some 290,000 distinct CDR3 sequences detected, around 11% appear once; the ten largest clones hold approximately 3%. This specimen was CD4+ T cells sorted from PBMCs, taken 45 days after the yellow fever booster vaccination. The receptor source for this set is a man aged 18-30 years who received the YFV17D yellow fever vaccine. Both conserved end residues are part of each CDR3. Each record gives: J gene, V gene, D gene, clone size, CDR3 DNA, CDR3 protein. D genes are given only for firm matches. Some rows mark clone size as missing; the rest say once, few, many or name a class of expanded clone.

j_call: TRBJ2-6; v_call: TRBV3-1; d_call: NA; clone_size: NA; cdr3_nt: TGTGCCAGCAACCCGGGCGGGGCCAACGTCCTGACTTTC; cdr3_aa: CASNPGGANVLTF
j_call: TRBJ2-1; v_call: TRBV12-3/TRBV12-4; d_call: NA; clone_size: NA; cdr3_nt: TGTGCCTCCATGCCAGGGGGGCGCAATGAGCAGTTCTTC; cdr3_aa: CASMPGGRNEQFF
j_call: TRBJ2-5; v_call: TRBV18; d_call: TRBD2; clone_size: few; cdr3_nt: TGTGCCAGCTCACCTAGCGGGTCAGAGACCCAGTACTTC; cdr3_aa: CASSPSGSETQYF
j_call: TRBJ1-2; v_call: TRBV19; d_call: NA; clone_size: many; cdr3_nt: TGTGCCAGTAGTCCCGACAGCCGGGGGTATGGCTACACCTTC; cdr3_aa: CASSPDSRGYGYTF
j_call: TRBJ1-1; v_call: TRBV7-3; d_call: NA; clone_size: once; cdr3_nt: TGTGCCAGCAGCTTACAGTTTGGGGACACTGAAGCTTTCTTT; cdr3_aa: CASSLQFGDTEAFF
j_call: TRBJ1-4; v_call: TRBV3-1; d_call: NA; clone_size: NA; cdr3_nt: TGTGCCAGCAGCCAAGAGTCGAACGGAGGAAAACTGTTTTTT; cdr3_aa: CASSQESNGGKLFF
j_call: TRBJ1-5; v_call: TRBV2; d_call: NA; clone_size: NA; cdr3_nt: TGTGCCAGCAGTGAATTCACAGTTAGCAATCAGCCCCAGCATTTT; cdr3_aa: CASSEFTVSNQPQHF
j_call: TRBJ1-3; v_call: TRBV18; d_call: TRBD1; clone_size: few; cdr3_nt: TGTGCCAGCTCACCGCTACAGGGGAGTAGTTCGGGAAACACCATATATTTT; cdr3_aa: CASSPLQGSSSGNTIYF
j_call: TRBJ2-7; v_call: TRBV5-8; d_call: NA; clone_size: NA; cdr3_nt: TGTGCCAGCAGCTTAGGGGGTCTAGACTCCTACGAGCAGTACTTC; cdr3_aa: CASSLGGLDSYEQYF
j_call: TRBJ2-1; v_call: TRBV5-4; d_call: NA; clone_size: few; cdr3_nt: TGTGCCAGCAGCTTGCGCGGGGTGGATGAGCAGTTCTTC; cdr3_aa: CASSLRGVDEQFF
j_call: TRBJ1-1; v_call: TRBV4-3; d_call: NA; clone_size: few; cdr3_nt: TGCGCCAGCAGCCAATCGGACAGCAGGAACACTGAAGCTTTCTTT; cdr3_aa: CASSQSDSRNTEAFF
j_call: TRBJ2-5; v_call: TRBV5-1; d_call: NA; clone_size: many; cdr3_nt: TGCGCCAGCAGCCGCGAGGCCGGCGGGACTCTGGCCCAGTACTTC; cdr3_aa: CASSREAGGTLAQYF
j_call: TRBJ2-2; v_call: TRBV5-1; d_call: NA; clone_size: few; cdr3_nt: TGCGCCAGCAGCTGGAATAGCGGGAACACCGGGGAGCTGTTTTTT; cdr3_aa: CASSWNSGNTGELFF
j_call: TRBJ2-1; v_call: TRBV12-3/TRBV12-4; d_call: TRBD1; clone_size: NA; cdr3_nt: TGTGCCAGCAGCCGTACCGGGACAGGGTACCCCAATGAGCAGTTCTTC; cdr3_aa: CASSRTGTGYPNEQFF
j_call: TRBJ2-4; v_call: TRBV12-3/TRBV12-4; d_call: NA; clone_size: NA; cdr3_nt: TGTGCCAGCAGCCCGGGGGGCGACGCCAAAAACATTCAGTACTTC; cdr3_aa: CASSPGGDAKNIQYF
j_call: TRBJ1-3; v_call: TRBV7-9; d_call: NA; clone_size: NA; cdr3_nt: TGTGCCACTGGGGGGCCAGGCCTGGGCTCTGGAAACACCATATATTTT; cdr3_aa: CATGGPGLGSGNTIYF
j_call: TRBJ2-1; v_call: TRBV9; d_call: NA; clone_size: few; cdr3_nt: TGTGCCAGCAGCCTACGCGGGGACCGCTCCTACAATGAGCAGTTCTTC; cdr3_aa: CASSLRGDRSYNEQFF
j_call: TRBJ1-1; v_call: TRBV7-9; d_call: NA; clone_size: few; cdr3_nt: TGTGCCAGCAGCTTATTGGGTCGGAACACTGAAGCTTTCTTT; cdr3_aa: CASSLLGRNTEAFF
j_call: TRBJ2-5; v_call: TRBV4-3; d_call: NA; clone_size: NA; cdr3_nt: TGCGCCAGCAGCCAGGTCTTAAGGGGGGGCGTCAAACGAGAGACCCAGTACTTC; cdr3_aa: CASSQVLRGGVKRETQYF
j_call: TRBJ1-1; v_call: TRBV18; d_call: NA; clone_size: few; cdr3_nt: TGTGCCAGCTCACCTAGCCCTGGGGACACTGAAGCTTTCTTT; cdr3_aa: CASSPSPGDTEAFF
j_call: TRBJ2-7; v_call: TRBV12-3/TRBV12-4; d_call: TRBD1; clone_size: NA; cdr3_nt: TGTGCCAGCAGTTCACTGGACAGGCGCTACGAGCAGTACTTC; cdr3_aa: CASSSLDRRYEQYF
j_call: TRBJ2-3; v_call: TRBV20-1; d_call: NA; clone_size: NA; cdr3_nt: TGCAGTGCTGGACGACTCGCGGGGACAAGCACAGATACGCAGTATTTT; cdr3_aa: CSAGRLAGTSTDTQYF
j_call: TRBJ2-3; v_call: TRBV4-1; d_call: TRBD1; clone_size: few; cdr3_nt: TGCGCCAGCAGCCAGGGACAGAACACAGATACGCAGTATTTT; cdr3_aa: CASSQGQNTDTQYF
j_call: TRBJ1-5; v_call: TRBV20-1; d_call: TRBD1; clone_size: NA; cdr3_nt: TGCAGTGCCGGACAGGCCAATCAGCCCCAGCATTTT; cdr3_aa: CSAGQANQPQHF
j_call: TRBJ1-2; v_call: TRBV7-2; d_call: NA; clone_size: many; cdr3_nt: TGTGCCAGCAGCCCGTTCGACAGGACCTATGGCTACACCTTC; cdr3_aa: CASSPFDRTYGYTF
j_call: TRBJ2-1; v_call: TRBV2; d_call: TRBD2; clone_size: few; cdr3_nt: TGTGCCAGCAGTGAAGTATGGCGGGGGGCATACAATGAGCAGTTCTTC; cdr3_aa: CASSEVWRGAYNEQFF
j_call: TRBJ1-2; v_call: TRBV11-2; d_call: TRBD1; clone_size: NA; cdr3_nt: TGTGCCAGCAGCCCCCTCGGACAGGAGTATGGCTACACCTTC; cdr3_aa: CASSPLGQEYGYTF
j_call: TRBJ2-1; v_call: TRBV20-1; d_call: TRBD2; clone_size: NA; cdr3_nt: TGCAGTGCTAGCCCGACTAGCGGGGGGGCCGGTGAGCAGTTCTTC; cdr3_aa: CSASPTSGGAGEQFF
j_call: TRBJ2-5; v_call: TRBV5-1; d_call: TRBD2; clone_size: many; cdr3_nt: TGCGCCAGCAGCTCGGGGGGGCAGGAGACCCAGTACTTC; cdr3_aa: CASSSGGQETQYF
j_call: TRBJ2-3; v_call: TRBV9; d_call: TRBD2; clone_size: few; cdr3_nt: TGTGCCAGCAGCGTAGGGGCTAGCGGGGAGGGAGATACGCAGTATTTT; cdr3_aa: CASSVGASGEGDTQYF
j_call: TRBJ1-3; v_call: TRBV5-1; d_call: NA; clone_size: many; cdr3_nt: TGCGCCAGCAGCTTGGTTTCTGGAATAGCGGGAAACACCATATATTTT; cdr3_aa: CASSLVSGIAGNTIYF
j_call: TRBJ1-1; v_call: TRBV6-1; d_call: NA; clone_size: NA; cdr3_nt: TGTGCCAGCAGTGAAATTCCGGGAGTAGGGACTGAAGCTTTCTTT; cdr3_aa: CASSEIPGVGTEAFF
j_call: TRBJ1-5; v_call: TRBV3-1; d_call: TRBD1; clone_size: many; cdr3_nt: TGTGCCAGCAGCTACGGACAGGGCTATCAGCCCCAGCATTTT; cdr3_aa: CASSYGQGYQPQHF
j_call: TRBJ1-1; v_call: TRBV29-1; d_call: TRBD1; clone_size: NA; cdr3_nt: TGCAGCGTTGAGGAGCCGGGACAGCGAGGGTCTTTCTTT; cdr3_aa: CSVEEPGQRGSFF
j_call: TRBJ1-2; v_call: TRBV9; d_call: TRBD1; clone_size: NA; cdr3_nt: TGTGCCAGCAGCGTAACAGGGGGGAGCTATGGCTACACCTTC; cdr3_aa: CASSVTGGSYGYTF
j_call: TRBJ1-2; v_call: TRBV27; d_call: TRBD1; clone_size: NA; cdr3_nt: TGTGCCAGCAGTTTTGACAGGGGGCATTATGGCTACACCTTC; cdr3_aa: CASSFDRGHYGYTF
j_call: TRBJ2-3; v_call: TRBV4-3; d_call: TRBD2; clone_size: many; cdr3_nt: TGCGCCAGCAGCCAAGATCCCCCCGCTAGCGGGGGTGTGACAGATACGCAGTATTTT; cdr3_aa: CASSQDPPASGGVTDTQYF
j_call: TRBJ1-2; v_call: TRBV11-2; d_call: TRBD1; clone_size: NA; cdr3_nt: TGTGCCAGCAGCTCGATCCGGGACAGGGGTGGCAACTATGGCTACACCTTC; cdr3_aa: CASSSIRDRGGNYGYTF
j_call: TRBJ2-1; v_call: TRBV6-1; d_call: NA; clone_size: many; cdr3_nt: TGTGCCAGCAGACTCGGGTCGGGACGGGGGAACAATGAGCAGTTCTTC; cdr3_aa: CASRLGSGRGNNEQFF
j_call: TRBJ2-3; v_call: TRBV5-1; d_call: TRBD2; clone_size: many; cdr3_nt: TGCGCCAGCAGCTCCGGGACTAGCGGGGGGAATACGCAGTATTTT; cdr3_aa: CASSSGTSGGNTQYF
j_call: TRBJ2-5; v_call: TRBV6-6; d_call: TRBD2; clone_size: many; cdr3_nt: TGTGCCAGCAGCCCTACACTAGCGGAGCAAGAGACCCAGTACTTC; cdr3_aa: CASSPTLAEQETQYF
j_call: TRBJ1-2; v_call: TRBV20-1; d_call: TRBD1; clone_size: few; cdr3_nt: TGCAGTGCTCCACAGGGGAACTATGGCTACACCTTC; cdr3_aa: CSAPQGNYGYTF
j_call: TRBJ1-2; v_call: TRBV6-6; d_call: NA; clone_size: NA; cdr3_nt: TGTGCCAGCAGTTACGGCAGGGCTTATGGCTACACCTTC; cdr3_aa: CASSYGRAYGYTF
j_call: TRBJ1-6; v_call: TRBV12-3/TRBV12-4; d_call: TRBD1; clone_size: few; cdr3_nt: TGTGCCAGCAGATGGGACAGTTCCTATAATTCACCCCTCCACTTT; cdr3_aa: CASRWDSSYNSPLHF
j_call: TRBJ1-1; v_call: TRBV20-1; d_call: NA; clone_size: few; cdr3_nt: TGCAGTGCCTACCACCCTTTAAGCAACACTGAAGCTTTCTTT; cdr3_aa: CSAYHPLSNTEAFF
j_call: TRBJ1-1; v_call: TRBV4-2; d_call: NA; clone_size: many; cdr3_nt: TGTGCCAGCAGCCAAGACCGGGGCAGGGGAGGGTCTGAAGCTTTCTTT; cdr3_aa: CASSQDRGRGGSEAFF
j_call: TRBJ2-1; v_call: TRBV20-1; d_call: NA; clone_size: few; cdr3_nt: TGCAGTGCCATAGGACAGGGAGGGTTTACCTACAATGAGCAGTTCTTC; cdr3_aa: CSAIGQGGFTYNEQFF
j_call: TRBJ2-4; v_call: TRBV5-7; d_call: NA; clone_size: NA; cdr3_nt: TGTGCCGTCACCTTATCAGGACTCAGGAGGTTGGCCAAAAACATTCAGTACTTC; cdr3_aa: CAVTLSGLRRLAKNIQYF
j_call: TRBJ2-3; v_call: TRBV7-9; d_call: TRBD1; clone_size: few; cdr3_nt: TGTGCCAGCAGCTGGACAGGGAGTTGGTCAGATACGCAGTATTTT; cdr3_aa: CASSWTGSWSDTQYF
j_call: TRBJ2-1; v_call: TRBV5-1; d_call: TRBD2; clone_size: NA; cdr3_nt: TGCGCCAGACTGAGCGGGGGGCAATACAATGAGCAGTTCTTC; cdr3_aa: CARLSGGQYNEQFF
j_call: TRBJ2-3; v_call: TRBV20-1; d_call: NA; clone_size: many; cdr3_nt: TGCAGTGCTAGCGGGTTGGGAGATACGCAGTATTTT; cdr3_aa: CSASGLGDTQYF
j_call: TRBJ2-5; v_call: TRBV5-1; d_call: NA; clone_size: few; cdr3_nt: TGCGCCAGCAGCAGGAGGGGGCTCCAAGAGACCCAGTACTTC; cdr3_aa: CASSRRGLQETQYF
j_call: TRBJ1-1; v_call: TRBV4-1; d_call: NA; clone_size: few; cdr3_nt: TGCGCCAGCAGGACAGGTCTGGGACAGAACACTGAAGCTTTCTTT; cdr3_aa: CASRTGLGQNTEAFF
j_call: TRBJ1-1; v_call: TRBV12-3/TRBV12-4; d_call: TRBD1; clone_size: NA; cdr3_nt: TGTGCCAGCAGTTTGGGGGACAGGTCTAGGAACTCTGAAGCTTTCTTT; cdr3_aa: CASSLGDRSRNSEAFF
j_call: TRBJ1-3; v_call: TRBV12-3/TRBV12-4; d_call: NA; clone_size: many; cdr3_nt: TGTGCCAATGCGTGGGCTGGAAACACCATATATTTT; cdr3_aa: CANAWAGNTIYF